The 32 T cell receptor beta chains in this list originate from one sample, sequenced in a study of shared clonotypes between healthy human individuals (dated by TCRdb to about 2020). Libraries were constructed by the immunoSEQ multiplex PCR assay. The immuneACCESS repertoire file appears here via TCRdb, limited to in-frame rearrangements. These files lack a portion of the clones; in checked studies, under half of the deficit traces to unresolved V genes, and the cause of the others is not known. The sample table contains about half a million clones; only one count was recorded for about 80% of them. The ten largest clones take up roughly 12% of the sample. The sample taken for sequencing was PBMCs. These receptor sequences come from a woman in her forties in good health. Some clones in this sample may be carry-over from other donors' samples.

The chain couples TRBV20-1 to TRBJ2-7; D gene unclear. The CDR3 spans 11 residues. In germline, CDR1 is DFQATT, CDR2 SNEGSKA (reference sequence). The V and J ends lost 3 bases and 2 bases respectively, with 5 bases between them. The CDR3 coding sequence is TGCAGTGCTAGCTTCCCCTACGAGCAGTACTTC. Translated: CSASFPYEQYF.

This clone was seen a handful of times. The chain joins TRBV5-6 to TRBJ2-5, with TRBD2 as a possible D gene (6 bases). The V end lost 2 bases, the J end lost 14 bases, and 22 bases lay between the germline ends. The CDR3 is 14 residues long. CDR1 is SGHDT and CDR2 is YYEEEE in the germline V gene. The CDR3 DNA follows: TGTGCCAGCAGCTTAGGGAGGACGGTCCCTCCCTATTACTTC. This codes for CASSLGRTVPPYYF.

The sample holds a few counts of this clone. This chain connects TRBV7-2 to TRBJ1-5; the D gene is possibly TRBD1 (5 bases). This CDR3 has 16 amino acids. Deletions cut 1 base from V and 3 bases from J, with 13 bases between. Germline-derived CDR1 and CDR2 are SGHTA and FQGNSA. The DNA of the CDR3 is TGTGCCAGCAGCTTAGGGGGGACGGAATACAATCAGCCCCAGCATTTT. Amino acid sequence: CASSLGGTEYNQPQHF.

The CDR3 region is CASSSSGSSTDTQYF. For the CDR3, the DNA is TGTGCCAGCAGCTCGAGCGGCTCTAGCACAGATACGCAGTATTTT. This chain joins TRBV11-3 and TRBJ2-3; tentatively, D is TRBD2 (5 bases). The CDR3 has 15 residues. The germline CDR1 and CDR2 sequences are SGHNT and YENEEA. V shed 4 bases and J shed 0 bases, with 11 bases lying between them.

The chain joins TRBV7-8 to TRBJ1-1; 7 nucleotides agree with TRBD1. Trimming took 5 bases from V and 4 from J; bases not matched to a gene: 13. The CDR3 loop spans 16 amino acids. Germline V gene data show CDR1 as SGHVS and CDR2 as FQNEAQ. The chain's CDR3 is CASSVSRGLGGTEAFF. The CDR3 coding sequence is TGTGCCAGCAGCGTCTCCAGGGGGTTAGGAGGCACTGAAGCTTTCTTT.

The chain combines TRBV19 with TRBJ1-5; tentatively, D is TRBD1 (5 bases). This CDR3 contains 17 residues. Germline-derived CDR1 and CDR2 are LNHDA and SQIVND (reference sequence). The V end lost 2 bases, the J end lost 6 bases, and 20 bases lay between the germline ends. The CDR3 bases are TGTGCCAGTAGTATACCCACCGGAATGGGGGGGAGTCAGCCCCAGCATTTT. Its translation: CASSIPTGMGGSQPQHF.

The V call is TRBV4-1, the J call TRBJ2-7, with 8 positions matching TRBD1. Germline V gives CDR1 MGHRA, CDR2 YSYEKL. The CDR3 is 14 residues long. V trimming: 5 bases; J trimming: 3 bases; junction bases outside the gene matches: 6. The CDR3 DNA sequence: TGCGCCAGCAGCTCGGGACAGGACTACTACGAGCAGTACTTC. Amino acid sequence: CASSSGQDYYEQYF.

The rearrangement uses TRBV28 and TRBJ1-4, with D unclear. This CDR3 is 13 amino acids long. Trimming shortened V by 7 bases and J by 5 bases, and 11 bases separated the two germline ends. Germline CDR1 MDHEN, CDR2 SYDVKM. The CDR3 loop is CASNGQNNEKLFF. As DNA, the CDR3 is TGTGCCAGCAACGGGCAGAACAATGAAAAACTGTTTTTT.

The chain couples TRBV15 to TRBJ2-1, with D tentatively TRBD1 or TRBD2 (6 bases each). The CDR3 runs to 15 residues. The V gene's germline CDR1 is LNHNV and CDR2 YYDKDF (reference sequence). V lost 4 bases and J lost 7, with 17 bases in between. This CDR3 reads CATSNMGGHANEQFF. CDR3 nucleotides: TGTGCCACCAGCAATATGGGGGGCCATGCTAATGAGCAGTTCTTC.

This clone was counted once. The genes are TRBV5-1 and TRBJ2-6; D is unresolved. The CDR3 sequence is 14 residues long. Trimming pared 8 bases from V and 0 bases from J, leaving 9 bases between. Per germline, CDR1 SGHRS and CDR2 YFSETQ. The chain's CDR3 is CASMADSGANVLTF. In nucleotides, the CDR3 is TGCGCCAGTATGGCTGACTCTGGGGCCAACGTCCTGACTTTC.

V gene TRBV5-4 combines with J gene TRBJ2-3; D might be TRBD2 (5 bases). The CDR3 runs 15 residues. V was shortened by 0 bases and J by 0 bases, with 8 bases between the two germline ends. Germline V gene data show CDR1 as SGHNT and CDR2 as YYREEE (reference sequence). The CDR3: CASSLDRTSTDTQYF. The CDR3 region has the DNA TGTGCCAGCAGCTTGGATAGGACTAGCACAGATACGCAGTATTTT.

V and J are TRBV6-5 and TRBJ1-5, with no clear D. V was trimmed by 0 bases and J by 1 base, leaving 7 bases between them. Germline lookup yields CDR1 MNHEY and CDR2 SVGAGI. This CDR3 contains 15 residues. CDR3 nucleotides: TGTGCCAGCAGTTACTCTGGGCAAAGCAATCAGCCCCAGCATTTT. Protein product: CASSYSGQSNQPQHF.

The J gene is TRBJ1-4, the V gene TRBV6-1, with 9 bases aligning to TRBD1. This CDR3 region has 15 residues. V lost 4 bases to trimming and J lost 3 bases; unmatched junction nucleotides: 3. Germline CDR1 MNHNS, CDR2 SASEGT. The CDR3 loop reads CASSAQGAANEKLFF. As DNA, the CDR3 is TGTGCCAGCAGTGCACAGGGGGCTGCTAATGAAAAACTGTTTTTT.

The V call is TRBV7-9, the J call TRBJ2-1; D remains unclear. This CDR3 has 12 residues. Trimming pared 2 bases from V and 7 bases from J, leaving 6 bases between. Germline lookup yields CDR1 SEHNR and CDR2 FQNEAQ (reference sequence). The CDR3 DNA follows: TGTGCCAGCAGCTTAAAGGTGAATGAGCAGTTCTTC. It encodes CASSLKVNEQFF.

This rearrangement joins TRBV15 to TRBJ2-1; D may be TRBD2 (6 bases). The length of the CDR3 is 13 residues. Deletions cut 1 base from V and 10 bases from J, with 11 bases between. Germline V gene data show CDR1 as LNHNV and CDR2 as YYDKDF (reference sequence). The CDR3 DNA sequence: TGTGCCACCAGCAGAGCGGTCGCGGGAGAGCAGTTCTTC. Amino acids: CATSRAVAGEQFF.

The chain carries TRBV7-9 and TRBJ1-1, with 12 bases that match TRBD1. J lost 1 base, V lost 5 bases, and 11 bases had no gene match. This CDR3 contains 18 residues. Germline V gives CDR1 SEHNR, CDR2 FQNEAQ (reference sequence). CDR3 in amino acids: CASSPTGTGGVGNTEAFF. The DNA of the CDR3 is TGTGCCAGCAGCCCTACCGGGACAGGGGGCGTCGGGAACACTGAAGCTTTCTTT.

The rearrangement uses TRBV6-1 and TRBJ1-2, with D possibly TRBD1 on 6 matching bases. CDR3 length: 15 amino acids. The germline gives CDR1 MNHNS, CDR2 SASEGT. Trimming removed 2 bases from V and 2 bases from J, with 12 bases in between. The CDR3: CASSEMRTDNYGYTF. DNA for the CDR3: TGTGCCAGCAGTGAAATGAGGACAGACAACTATGGCTACACCTTC.

In DNA form, the CDR3 reads TGTGCCAGCAGCGTGAGGACTAGCGGGATTCGCGAGCAGTACTTC. The encoded protein is CASSVRTSGIREQYF. The chain uses TRBV9 and TRBJ2-7; TRBD2 matches at 12 bases. The CDR3 is made up of 15 amino acids. The J segment lost 6 bases and the V segment lost 2 bases, leaving 6 bases of the junction unmatched. The V gene's germline CDR1 is SGDLS and CDR2 YYNGEE. Combining the CDR3 with reference TRBV9 and TRBJ2-7 gives the whole variable domain DSGVTQTPKHLITATGQRVTLRCSPRSGDLSVYWYQQSLDQGLQFLIQYYNGEERAKGNILERFSAQQFPDLHSELNLSSLELGDSALYFCASSVRTSGIREQYFGPGTRLTVT.

This chain uses TRBV6-1 with TRBJ1-2, with D possibly matching TRBD1 (6 bases). Trimming took off 6 bases at V and 8 bases at J, with 16 bases between the two ends. Per the germline V gene, CDR1 is MNHNS and CDR2 is SASEGT. This CDR3 has 13 amino acids. Here the CDR3 reads CASRPDRSRGYTF. The CDR3 region has the DNA TGTGCCAGCAGGCCCGACAGGTCCAGGGGCTACACCTTC.

The chain joins TRBV6-6 to TRBJ2-1; D possibly uses TRBD1 or TRBD2 (7 bases each). The CDR3 consists of 13 residues. Looked up from germline, CDR1 is MNHNY and CDR2 is SVGAGI (reference sequence). V was shortened by 8 bases and J by 7 bases, with 15 bases between the two germline ends. The CDR3 loop is CASVRGEGNEQFF. CDR3 nucleotides: TGTGCCAGCGTCAGGGGGGAGGGAAATGAGCAGTTCTTC.

This clone was counted between two and nine times. The V and J genes are TRBV7-2 and TRBJ2-7; maybe TRBD1 (6 bases). The germline CDR1 and CDR2 sequences are SGHTA and FQGNSA. The V and J ends lost 5 bases and 4 bases respectively, with 18 bases between them. The CDR3 contains 15 residues. CDR3 sequence (DNA): TGTGCCAGCAGCCCGGGACACTCCGGAAGGTACGAGCAGTACTTC. Residues: CASSPGHSGRYEQYF.

The chain combines TRBV6-5 with TRBJ2-5, with TRBD2 identical over 11 bases. V lost 6 bases to trimming and J lost 6 bases; unmatched junction nucleotides: 9. Germline assignment: CDR1 MNHEY and CDR2 SVGAGI. The CDR3 covers 15 residues. The CDR3 spells CASRRLAGSYKTQYF. The CDR3 nucleotides are TGTGCCAGCAGGAGACTAGCGGGATCTTACAAGACCCAGTACTTC.

The chain is built from TRBV12-5 and TRBJ2-2, with D uncertain. The V end lost 2 bases, the J end lost 0 bases, and 13 bases lay between the germline ends. Germline V gene data show CDR1 as LGHNT and CDR2 as FRNRAP. The CDR3 has 17 amino acids. The CDR3 loop is CASGLTIGFANTGELFF. The CDR3 nucleotides read TGTGCTAGTGGTTTGACCATCGGGTTCGCGAACACCGGGGAGCTGTTTTTT.

The chain carries TRBV5-4 and TRBJ2-7; 8 nucleotides agree with TRBD1. Unmatched junction bases numbered 10, after V lost 3 bases and J lost 2 bases. Germline lookup yields CDR1 SGHNT and CDR2 YYREEE (reference sequence). The CDR3 consists of 16 residues. The CDR3 is CASSSYRGQGAYEQYF. The CDR3 coding sequence is TGTGCCAGCAGCTCTTACCGCGGACAGGGAGCCTACGAGCAGTACTTC.

This clone was seen once. A much larger clone differs by one base, so this may be a read error. The chain is built from TRBV30 and TRBJ2-5; 7 nucleotides match TRBD2. Germline V lookup: CDR1 GTSNPN, CDR2 SVGIG (reference sequence). The J segment lost 4 bases and the V segment lost 6 bases, leaving 8 bases of the junction unmatched. The CDR3 length is 13 residues. CDR3 nucleotides: TGTGCCTGTAACGGGGGGTTTGGAGAGACCCAGTACTTC. Residues: CACNGGFGETQYF.

The gene calls are TRBV5-1 and TRBJ2-3; D gene unclear. The germline V gene encodes CDR1 SGHRS and CDR2 YFSETQ. V lost 7 bases and J 2 bases, leaving 14 bases between the germline ends. This CDR3 spans 14 amino acids. CDR3 nucleotides: TGCGCCAGCCGTAGTGGTGAATACACAGATACGCAGTATTTT. Encoded protein: CASRSGEYTDTQYF.

V is TRBV7-2 and J is TRBJ2-4; a weak D match, TRBD2 (7 bases). CDR3 length equals 17 residues. Germline V gene data show CDR1 as SGHTA and CDR2 as FQGNSA. The germline V and J ends were trimmed by 4 bases and 0 bases, with 16 bases remaining between them. The CDR3 loop is CASSSYREGIAKNIQYF. The CDR3 DNA sequence: TGTGCCAGCAGCTCCTACAGGGAGGGTATAGCCAAAAACATTCAGTACTTC. Together with reference TRBV7-2 and TRBJ2-4, the CDR3 gives the full variable domain: GAGVSQSPSNKVTEKGKDVELRCDPISGHTALYWYRQSLGQGLEFLIYFQGNSAPDKSGLPSDRFSAERTGGSVSTLTIQRTQQEDSAVYLCASSSYREGIAKNIQYFGAGTRLSVL.

This clone was found many times. The V and J genes are TRBV1 and TRBJ2-2; the tabulated D call, TRBD2, remains unverified against the DNA. TRBV1 is a pseudogene. The CDR3 has 16 residues. For the CDR3, the DNA is TGCACCAGCAGCCAGAACGTGCGGGAGGGCATCGGGGAGCTGTTTTTT. This sequence encodes CTSSQNVREGIGELFF.

This chain links TRBV5-8 with TRBJ2-3, with a tentative D call TRBD2 (5 bases). The CDR3 totals 14 residues. Trimming cost V 6 bases and J 0 bases, with 11 bases left between them. CDR1 is SGHTS and CDR2 is YDEGEE in the germline V gene. This CDR3 reads CASMRAPSTDTQYF. The CDR3 DNA reads as TGTGCCAGCATGCGGGCCCCTAGCACAGATACGCAGTATTTT.

J is TRBJ1-4 and V is TRBV7-3, with 7 bases identical to TRBD1. The V gene end was trimmed by 5 bases and the J gene end by 7 bases; junction bases not matched to a gene: 10. There are 15 residues in the CDR3. The germline V gene encodes CDR1 SGHTA and CDR2 FQGTGA. In DNA, the CDR3 is TGTGCCAGCAGCGAGACAGGGCGGCTGGGTGAAAAACTGTTTTTT. It translates to CASSETGRLGEKLFF.

The chain has TRBV27 and TRBJ2-5, with unresolved D. The ends were cut back, 5 bases at V and 3 bases at J, with 16 bases in the middle. The CDR3 sequence is 15 residues long. Germline lookup yields CDR1 MNHEY and CDR2 SMNVEV (reference sequence). The CDR3 DNA follows: TGTGCCAGCAGTAGCAACAACGGCCGCAAAGAGACCCAGTACTTC. This translates into CASSSNNGRKETQYF.

This chain uses TRBV19 with TRBJ2-7; D may correspond to TRBD1 or TRBD2 (5 bases each). The CDR3 runs 16 residues. Trimming cost V 7 bases and J 4 bases, with 23 bases left between them. CDR1 and CDR2 (germline): LNHDA, SQIVND (reference sequence). The CDR3 coding sequence is TGTGCCAGTATTGGGCCCCGAATTGGTGGGGGTTACGAGCAGTACTTC. This gives the protein CASIGPRIGGGYEQYF.